This entry is about one TCR beta chain. Its target is not known. The primer mix had 60 Vbeta and 13 Jbeta primers. In the original processing: Later, tens of millions of unique TCR beta chains were counted in an analysis, and some 10 million of them were shared. TCRdb's copy holds only in-frame clones and misses some; the assay was immunoSEQ multiplex PCR. That table furnishes V, J and clone size, whereas the DNA furnished D and trimming. The sample gives roughly 110,000 clones, about 64% of which show up once; roughly 8.3% is in the top ten. The V segment lost 4 bases and the J segment 3 bases; nucleotides outside the gene matches: 2. The CDR3 runs to 14 residues. Germline V CDR1 and CDR2: KGHSH, LQKENI. The data derive from a study of cytomegalovirus exposure and HLA in healthy donors. General study results and limits: It was likely that a cluster of highly shared sequence variants was a sequencing artifact.

The sequence was collected from a man aged 18 to 29 in good health and CMV-seropositive. Specimen: PBMCs. This rearrangement joins TRBV18 to TRBJ1-4; 7 bases line up with TRBD1. CDR3 sequence: CASSLGQANEKLFF. The CDR3 nucleotides are TGTGCCAGCTCACTCGGACAGGCTAATGAAAAACTGTTTTTT.